A selection of T cell receptor beta chains follows, all from one sample in a study of blood T cell repertoires in COVID-19. Only in-frame clones appear in the TCRdb table, and some are missing; sequencing was by immunoSEQ multiplex PCR. The top ten clones hold just under 3% of a sample with around 300,000 clones, about four fifths of them seen once. Sequenced: peripheral blood. Every receptor here comes from a man aged 25-45 years with active or convalescent COVID-19. Both conserved end residues are part of each CDR3. The order of the fields is clone size, J gene, V gene, CDR3 length, D gene, CDR3 DNA, CDR3 protein. D genes are given only for firm matches. Rows give clone size only sometimes, using once, few, many, or a class for an expanded clone.

- | TRBJ1-2 | TRBV6-5 | 15 | TRBD1 | TGTGCCAGCAGCGGTCCGGGACAGGGAAACTATGGCTACACCTTC | CASSGPGQGNYGYTF
- | TRBJ2-1 | TRBV5-1 | 14 | TRBD1 | TGCGCCAGCAGCTTTGGGACAGGGTCCAATGAGCAGTTCTTC | CASSFGTGSNEQFF
- | TRBJ1-2 | TRBV4-2 | 14 | - | TGTGCCAGCAGCCAAGCGGGGGTGTCCGGCGGCTACACCTTC | CASSQAGVSGGYTF
- | TRBJ1-4 | TRBV4-2 | 16 | TRBD1 | TGTGCCAGCAGCCAAGATTCCGGGACAGGGGGTAGGAAACTGTTTTTT | CASSQDSGTGGRKLFF
once | TRBJ2-7 | TRBV9 | 13 | - | TGTGCCAGCAGCGTGGGACTTCTCTACGAGCAGTACTTC | CASSVGLLYEQYF
- | TRBJ1-1 | TRBV5-1 | 13 | - | TGCGCCAGCAGCTTTCCTCGCTATGGTGAAGCTTTCTTT | CASSFPRYGEAFF
- | TRBJ2-2 | TRBV2 | 16 | TRBD1 | TGTGCCAGCAGCTCTACCGGGACAGGGAACACCGGGGAGCTGTTTTTT | CASSSTGTGNTGELFF
- | TRBJ2-1 | TRBV28 | 18 | TRBD2 | TGTGCCAGCAGTCCGCCATCGGGGGGTGGACGTCCTTCTGATGAGCAGTTCTTC | CASSPPSGGGRPSDEQFF
- | TRBJ1-6 | TRBV18 | 14 | - | TGTGCCAGCTCACCAAGATCGGGGGGATGGTCCCTCCACTTT | CASSPRSGGWSLHF
- | TRBJ1-1 | TRBV19 | 13 | - | TGTGCCAGTAAACCCCATCGGGACACTGAAGCTTTCTTT | CASKPHRDTEAFF
many | TRBJ2-2 | TRBV18 | 14 | TRBD1 | TGTGCCAGCTCGCCGAGACAGGGAGACGGGGAGCTGTTTTTT | CASSPRQGDGELFF
few | TRBJ1-1 | TRBV30 | 14 | TRBD1 | TGTGCCTGGAGCACAGGGGGCGCCTACGCTGAAGCTTTCTTT | CAWSTGGAYAEAFF
- | TRBJ1-5 | TRBV10-3 | 15 | TRBD1 | TGTGCCATCAGTGAGTCCGACAGGGCTAGTCAGCCCCAGCATTTT | CAISESDRASQPQHF
- | TRBJ1-6 | TRBV30 | 15 | - | TGTGCCTGGACCCTGGGGCCCCGCAGCGCCTCACCCCTCCACTTT | CAWTLGPRSASPLHF
once | TRBJ1-1 | TRBV11-3 | 13 | - | TGTGCCAGCAGCTTAGTTCTGTACACTGAAGCTTTCTTT | CASSLVLYTEAFF